This T cell receptor (beta chain) comes out of a study of blood T cell repertoires in COVID-19. The wider study: Both acute and convalescent COVID-19 samples were obtained from the United States, Italy and Spain. PBMCs, B-cell-depleted T cells, or T cells provided the cDNA or gDNA that made up the material.

Authors' analysis steps: Amplification of reference gene primers was used by the study to estimate nucleated cell counts. The table came from immunoSEQ multiplex PCR; TCRdb's copy has only in-frame clones and leaves some out. The DNA gave D and trimming, while V, J and clone size come from that table. The sample consists of about 220,000 clones, 85% to 90% of them appearing once. Those enrolled in Seattle joined during active infection and were followed longitudinally afterward. The CDR3 spans 16 residues. Germline CDR1 SGHTA, CDR2 FQGNSA. V lost 1 base and J 7 bases, leaving 17 bases between the germline ends.

This chain links TRBV7-2 with TRBJ2-1; tentatively, D is TRBD1 (7 bases). The sequence was obtained from a woman aged 45-65 years with COVID-19, enrolled during active disease. The sequencing input was peripheral blood. The CDR3 nucleotides are TGTGCCAGCAGCTTAGATGGGGGGACAGTATCTAATGAGCAGTTCTTC. Translating it yields CASSLDGGTVSNEQFF.